Each of the 22 T cell receptor beta chains below was sequenced from the same sample in a study of cytomegalovirus exposure and HLA in healthy donors. The PCR ran on 60 Vbeta and 13 Jbeta primers. Produced via immunoSEQ multiplex PCR; TCRdb's table is partial and in-frame only. The sample has some 13,000 clones, about 60% seen once; the top ten hold approximately 19%. Sequencing was performed on PBMCs. The receptors shown here come from a woman aged 45 to 65 in good health and CMV-seropositive.

The chain is built from TRBV4-2 and TRBJ1-5, with 9 bases that match TRBD1. The germline CDR1 and CDR2 sequences are LGHNA and YNFKEQ. This CDR3 has 15 amino acids. The junction had 4 bases not matched to a gene; V was cut back by 0 bases and J by 7 bases. CDR3 nucleotide sequence: TGTGCCAGCAGCCAAGAGGGACAGGGAGGCCAGCCCCAGCATTTT. It codes for CASSQEGQGGQPQHF.

The gene calls are TRBV5-4 and TRBJ2-1; 12 bases align to TRBD2. This CDR3 comprises 17 residues. CDR1 SGHNT and CDR2 YYREEE come from the germline V gene (reference sequence). V lost 1 base and J lost 4; bases outside the gene matches: 6. CDR3 sequence: CASSLRLAGVFYNEQFF. DNA of the CDR3: TGTGCCAGCAGCTTGAGACTAGCGGGAGTTTTTTACAATGAGCAGTTCTTC.

The V call is TRBV29-1, the J call TRBJ1-2, with a tentative D call TRBD1 (6 bases). This CDR3 has 11 amino acids. The V gene lost 7 bases and the J gene lost 8 bases, with 14 bases spanning the gap. CDR1 is SQVTM and CDR2 is ANQGSEA in the germline V gene. The CDR3 is CSGGGAEGYTF. The CDR3, as DNA: TGCAGCGGAGGGGGAGCTGAGGGCTACACCTTC.

The chain carries TRBV13 and TRBJ2-2, with D possibly being TRBD1 (6 bases). Germline CDR1 PRHDT, CDR2 FYEKMQ (reference sequence). This CDR3 comprises 15 residues. Trimming took off 6 bases at V and 3 bases at J, with 14 bases between the two ends. CDR3 nucleotides: TGTGCCAGCAGGCATATGACAGGTTACACCGGGGAGCTGTTTTTT. It encodes CASRHMTGYTGELFF. The full variable domain, completed using reference TRBV13 and TRBJ2-2, is AAGVIQSPRHLIKEKRETATLKCYPIPRHDTVYWYQQGPGQDPQFLISFYEKMQSDKGSIPDRFSAQQFSDYHSELNMSSLELGDSALYFCASRHMTGYTGELFFGEGSRLTVL.

The rearrangement joins TRBV27 to TRBJ1-1; D unresolved. Trimming shortened V by 3 bases and J by 1 base, and 6 bases separated the two germline ends. The CDR3 sequence is 13 residues long. The germline gives CDR1 MNHEY, CDR2 SMNVEV (reference sequence). The CDR3 DNA sequence: TGTGCCAGCAGTTTTAGCCAGAACACTGAAGCTTTCTTT. Amino acid sequence: CASSFSQNTEAFF.

This chain uses TRBV6-5 with TRBJ2-7, with TRBD1 matching over 9 bases. Germline trimming cut 6 bases from V and 6 bases from J; bases unmatched to any gene: 6. CDR3 size: 13 residues. Per germline, CDR1 MNHEY and CDR2 SVGAGI. In nucleotides, the CDR3 is TGTGCCAGCAGCCTGGGACAGGGTGCCGAGCAGTACTTC. Its protein product is CASSLGQGAEQYF.

The chain's CDR3 is CASSSGTGGWSGYGYTF. The CDR3 nucleotides read TGCGCCAGCAGCTCCGGGACAGGGGGTTGGTCGGGGTATGGCTACACCTTC. The chain carries TRBV4-1 and TRBJ1-2, with 11 bases identical to TRBD1. The V gene's germline CDR1 is MGHRA and CDR2 YSYEKL. The V segment lost 5 bases and the J segment 5 bases; nucleotides outside the gene matches: 13. The CDR3 runs 17 residues.

This chain joins TRBV6-6 and TRBJ2-7; 8 bases line up with TRBD1. The V gene end was trimmed by 8 bases and the J gene end by 5 bases; junction bases not matched to a gene: 5. This CDR3 spans 12 amino acids. From germline, CDR1 is MNHNY and CDR2 SVGAGI (reference sequence). CDR3 nucleotide sequence: TGTGCCAGCGACAGGGGAATCCACGAGCAGTACTTC. This encodes CASDRGIHEQYF.

This chain connects TRBV9 to TRBJ2-1; TRBD2 is a possible D gene (5 bases). Trimming took off 0 bases at V and 2 bases at J, with 9 bases between the two ends. CDR1 is SGDLS and CDR2 is YYNGEE in the germline V gene. CDR3 length equals 15 residues. In nucleotides, the CDR3 is TGTGCCAGCAGCGTAGGCAGCGGTCCCTACAATGAGCAGTTCTTC. This sequence encodes CASSVGSGPYNEQFF. The variable domain in full, with the rest retrieved from reference TRBV9 and TRBJ2-1, is DSGVTQTPKHLITATGQRVTLRCSPRSGDLSVYWYQQSLDQGLQFLIQYYNGEERAKGNILERFSAQQFPDLHSELNLSSLELGDSALYFCASSVGSGPYNEQFFGPGTRLTVL.

This chain uses TRBV14 with TRBJ1-2, with TRBD1 as a possible D gene (6 bases). The V gene lost 4 bases and the J gene lost 4 bases, with 13 bases spanning the gap. The CDR3 runs to 14 residues. Germline CDR1 reads SGHDN; CDR2 reads FVKESK. The CDR3 here is CASSRHRGGYGYTF. In DNA form, the CDR3 reads TGTGCCAGCAGCCGTCATAGGGGGGGCTATGGCTACACCTTC.

The chain employs TRBV6-5 and TRBJ1-3; no definite D call. This CDR3 has 14 residues. V was pared by 6 bases and J by 0 bases, with 9 bases between. CDR1 and CDR2 (germline): MNHEY, SVGAGI. CDR3: CASRVSDSGNTIYF. CDR3 coding DNA: TGTGCCAGCAGGGTCAGCGACTCTGGAAACACCATATATTTT.

This clone was observed once. The chain has TRBV7-8 and TRBJ1-2; D possibly corresponds to TRBD1 (5 bases). Trimming pared 2 bases from V and 6 bases from J, leaving 10 bases between. CDR1 is SGHVS and CDR2 is FQNEAQ in the germline V gene. The CDR3 length is 13 residues. Here the CDR3 reads CASSLLQGHGYTF. The CDR3 nucleotides read TGTGCCAGCAGCTTACTCCAGGGTCATGGCTACACCTTC.

The chain joins TRBV7-6 to TRBJ2-7, with D perhaps matching TRBD2 (5 bases). Trimming cost V 0 bases and J 4 bases, with 7 bases left between them. The CDR3 is made up of 13 amino acids. CDR1 is SGHVS and CDR2 is FNYEAQ in the germline V gene. The CDR3 sequence: CASSLATGYEQYF. In DNA, the CDR3 is TGTGCCAGCAGCTTAGCTACGGGGTACGAGCAGTACTTC.

The chain is built from TRBV29-1 and TRBJ2-5; the match to TRBD1 covers 9 bases. V shed 6 bases, J shed 5 bases, and the junction held 4 bases outside the gene matches. This CDR3 contains 12 residues. Germline-derived CDR1 and CDR2 are SQVTM and ANQGSEA. The CDR3 nucleotides are TGCAGCGTAAATGACAGGGGGGAGACCCAGTACTTC. It translates to CSVNDRGETQYF.

V is TRBV28 and J is TRBJ1-1; D gene uncertain. The germline V and J ends were trimmed by 2 bases and 5 bases, with 9 bases remaining between them. The CDR3 has 13 residues. Looked up from germline, CDR1 is MDHEN and CDR2 is SYDVKM. The DNA for the CDR3 is TGTGCCAGCAGTTTACTCGGGGTAACTGAAGCTTTCTTT. It yields the protein CASSLLGVTEAFF. Full variable domain (missing parts from reference TRBV28 and TRBJ1-1): DVKVTQSSRYLVKRTGEKVFLECVQDMDHENMFWYRQDPGLGLRLIYFSYDVKMKEKGDIPEGYSVSREKKERFSLILESASTNQTSMYLCASSLLGVTEAFFGQGTRLTVV.

V is TRBV30 and J is TRBJ2-5, with D maybe TRBD2 (5 bases). Germline V gives CDR1 GTSNPN, CDR2 SVGIG (reference sequence). The V end was cut by 3 bases, the J end by 1 base, with 12 bases between. The CDR3 sequence is 14 residues long. The CDR3 region has the DNA TGTGCCTGGAGCGGCAGTGGGAGCCAAGAGACCCAGTACTTC. It is translated as CAWSGSGSQETQYF.

The CDR3 is CAWSSLTYEQYF. DNA of the CDR3: TGTGCCTGGAGTAGCCTAACCTACGAGCAGTACTTC. This chain joins TRBV30 and TRBJ2-7; no clear D gene. The CDR3 loop spans 12 amino acids. Germline V gives CDR1 GTSNPN, CDR2 SVGIG (reference sequence). V gave up 2 bases and J gave up 2 bases, with 7 bases separating them.

V is TRBV4-3 and J is TRBJ1-4, with 9 positions matching TRBD1. CDR1 LGHNA and CDR2 YSLEER come from the germline V gene. This CDR3 has 15 residues. V trimming: 1 base; J trimming: 7 bases; junction bases outside the gene matches: 4. The chain's CDR3 is CASSQGDRDLEKLFF. CDR3 in DNA: TGCGCCAGCAGCCAAGGGGACAGGGACCTTGAAAAACTGTTTTTT.

The V gene is TRBV29-1, the J gene TRBJ2-7; possibly TRBD2 for D (6 bases). Trimming stripped 3 bases from V and 3 bases from J, with 18 bases between. Germline V CDR1 and CDR2: SQVTM, ANQGSEA. CDR3 length equals 15 residues. The CDR3 nucleotides read TGCAGCGTTGACGGGGCCAGCGGGCAGGGCTACGAGCAGTACGTC. It yields the protein CSVDGASGQGYEQYV.

CDR3 amino acids: CASSIGKLQPQHF. The DNA for the CDR3 is TGTGCCAGTAGTATCGGGAAATTGCAGCCCCAGCATTTT. This sequence joins TRBV19 and TRBJ1-5; no clear D gene. The V end lost 3 bases, the J end lost 7 bases, and 10 bases lay between the germline ends. Germline V gene lookup returns CDR1 LNHDA and CDR2 SQIVND (reference sequence). This CDR3 region has 13 residues.

The V and J genes are TRBV29-1 and TRBJ2-1, with 7 nucleotides matching TRBD2. The CDR3 consists of 12 residues. V lost 5 bases and J lost 3; bases outside the gene matches: 1. From germline, CDR1 is SQVTM and CDR2 ANQGSEA. The DNA for the CDR3 is TGCAGCGTTTGGGGGGGCTACAATGAGCAGTTCTTC. This gives the protein CSVWGGYNEQFF.

The J gene is TRBJ2-7, the V gene TRBV7-8; weak D call: TRBD2 (6 bases). V was clipped by 1 base and J by 7 bases, with 14 bases between them. Germline CDR1 is SGHVS and CDR2 is FQNEAQ. The CDR3 length is 14 residues. The CDR3 bases are TGTGCCAGCAGCTTAGATGGGGGGTTCAGGGAGCAGTACTTC. It specifies CASSLDGGFREQYF. The whole variable domain, remainder taken from reference TRBV7-8 and TRBJ2-7, is GAGVSQSPRYKVAKRGQDVALRCDPISGHVSLFWYQQALGQGPEFLTYFQNEAQLDKSGLPSDRFFAERPEGSVSTLKIQRTQQEDSAVYLCASSLDGGFREQYFGPGTRLTVT.